This T cell receptor (beta chain) appears in the sequencing data of a study of blood T cell repertoires in COVID-19. Looking at the study overall: Acute and convalescent COVID-19 specimens originated in the United States, Italy and Spain.

The repertoire was sequenced with immunoSEQ multiplex PCR; TCRdb's copy has only in-frame clones and lacks some. The sample shows 250,000 to 350,000 clones, 75% to 90% of them seen only once. The CDR3 length is 14 residues. Germline V CDR1 and CDR2: LNHDA, SQIVND (reference sequence). V lost 7 bases, J lost 6 bases, and 11 bases stayed unmatched. Sequenced sample: peripheral blood. This chain uses TRBV19 with TRBJ1-2, with 7 bases that match TRBD1. This receptor was taken from a man between 18 and 35 years old with active or convalescent COVID-19. The DNA of the CDR3 is TGTGCCAGTACCATGACAGGGCTTCTCGATGGCTACACCTTC. This translates into CASTMTGLLDGYTF.